Sequencing of this T cell receptor beta chain was carried out in a study of OX40 agonist ivuxolimab in advanced cancers. V gave up 8 bases and J gave up 4 bases, with 9 bases separating them. Germline-derived CDR1 and CDR2 are LGHNT and FRNRAP. This CDR3 is 12 amino acids long. Here immunoSEQ multiplex PCR was the method, and the copy in TCRdb shows in-frame clones only, minus some. The table records some 85,000 clones, more than 70% of them present only once. This TCR derives from an adult with an advanced solid tumor such as melanoma, head and neck, liver or kidney cancer. J is TRBJ1-5 and V is TRBV12-5, with D possibly matching TRBD1 (6 bases). The input for sequencing was CD4+ or CD8+ T cells sorted from blood, taken in a trial of the OX40 agonist ivuxolimab. CDR3 nucleotides: TGTGCTAGTTCGGACAGTAATCAGCCCCAGCATTTT. Its translation: CASSDSNQPQHF.